The 9 T cell receptor beta chains below all came from one sample that was sequenced in a study of cytomegalovirus exposure and HLA in healthy donors. TCRdb's copy holds only in-frame clones and misses some; the assay was immunoSEQ multiplex PCR. This table holds about 330,000 clones, 75% to 90% found once. Sequencing was carried out using PBMCs. These TCRs come from a woman in her late teens or twenties in good health and CMV-seronegative.

Written as DNA, the CDR3 is TGTGCCAGCAGATCCATCGGGACAGGGTGGGATTCTGGGGCCAACGTCCTGACTTTC. Translated: CASRSIGTGWDSGANVLTF. The chain couples TRBV28 to TRBJ2-6; 9 bases are shared with TRBD1. CDR1 is MDHEN, CDR2 SYDVKM, per germline. The CDR3 has 19 residues. Trimming removed 6 bases from V and 1 base from J; junction bases left unmatched: 13. The full variable domain, its missing parts supplied by reference TRBV28 and TRBJ2-6, is DVKVTQSSRYLVKRTGEKVFLECVQDMDHENMFWYRQDPGLGLRLIYFSYDVKMKEKGDIPEGYSVSREKKERFSLILESASTNQTSMYLCASRSIGTGWDSGANVLTFGAGSRLTVL.

V is TRBV7-9 and J is TRBJ1-5; D perhaps matches TRBD1 (5 bases). Between the trimmed V and J ends, which lost 3 bases and 6 bases, there was a span of 12 bases. CDR3 length: 14 residues. CDR1 is SEHNR and CDR2 is FQNEAQ in the germline V gene (reference sequence). CDR3 DNA: TGTGCCAGCAGCTTTAGGGGCGAAGGTCAGCCCCAGCATTTT. It specifies CASSFRGEGQPQHF.

The rearrangement uses TRBV28 and TRBJ1-1, with unresolved D. This CDR3 contains 11 residues. V shed 10 bases and J shed 1 base, with 7 bases lying between them. CDR1 MDHEN and CDR2 SYDVKM come from the germline V gene. The CDR3 nucleotides are TGTGCCACACTAAGGAACACTGAAGCTTTCTTT. Encoded protein: CATLRNTEAFF. Looking up the rest from reference TRBV28 and TRBJ1-1 gives the full variable domain: DVKVTQSSRYLVKRTGEKVFLECVQDMDHENMFWYRQDPGLGLRLIYFSYDVKMKEKGDIPEGYSVSREKKERFSLILESASTNQTSMYLCATLRNTEAFFGQGTRLTVV.

This rearrangement joins TRBV29-1 to TRBJ2-1; tentative D call: TRBD1 (6 bases). This CDR3 region has 16 residues. The germline V and J ends were trimmed by 1 base and 0 bases, with 13 bases remaining between them. Germline V lookup: CDR1 SQVTM, CDR2 ANQGSEA. In DNA, the CDR3 is TGCAGCGTTGAAGGGACAGCCAAAAGCTCCTACAATGAGCAGTTCTTC. This codes for CSVEGTAKSSYNEQFF.

This clone occurred once. The conserved phenylalanine or tryptophan is not found at the CDR3 terminus, so this likely reflects a read error. The rearrangement links TRBV10-3 to TRBJ1-2; a weak D match, TRBD1 (5 bases). Trimming removed 7 bases at V and 7 bases at J, with 13 bases between. The CDR3 extends over 12 amino acids. Looked up from germline, CDR1 is ENHRY and CDR2 is SYGVKD. For the CDR3, the DNA is TGTGCCATCAATTCCCAGGGAGGTGGCTACACCCTC. Translated: CAINSQGGGYTL.

This clone was observed a handful of times. This chain connects TRBV9 to TRBJ1-1; weak D call: TRBD1 (6 bases). Germline lookup yields CDR1 SGDLS and CDR2 YYNGEE. The CDR3 length is 15 residues. V lost 6 bases and J lost 1, with 16 bases in between. The CDR3 DNA reads TGTGCCAGCACACCATTTGGGGGCTGGAACACTGAAGCTTTCTTT. Its translation is CASTPFGGWNTEAFF.

The chain combines TRBV7-2 with TRBJ2-1; the D gene is possibly TRBD2 (5 bases). The CDR3 spans 15 residues. The ends were cut back, 5 bases at V and 2 bases at J, with 13 bases in the middle. Germline V gives CDR1 SGHTA, CDR2 FQGNSA. The CDR3 loop reads CASSPSGSPYNEQFF. CDR3 nucleotide sequence: TGTGCCAGCAGCCCGAGCGGTAGCCCCTACAATGAGCAGTTCTTC.

V usage is TRBV27 and J usage is TRBJ1-2, with TRBD1 matching over 8 bases. CDR3 length equals 14 residues. Germline assignment: CDR1 MNHEY and CDR2 SMNVEV (reference sequence). Trimming removed 2 bases from V and 4 bases from J; junction bases left unmatched: 3. The CDR3 here is CASSLDGTGYGYTF. As DNA, the CDR3 is TGTGCCAGCAGTTTAGACGGGACAGGCTATGGCTACACCTTC.

The chain recombines TRBV5-6 with TRBJ2-5; tentatively, D is TRBD1 (6 bases). This CDR3 comprises 13 residues. V was trimmed by 3 bases and J by 7 bases, leaving 13 bases between them. Germline V gene data show CDR1 as SGHDT and CDR2 as YYEEEE. The CDR3, as DNA: TGTGCCAGCAGCTGGACAGAGATTGGGACCCAGTACTTC. Its protein is CASSWTEIGTQYF.